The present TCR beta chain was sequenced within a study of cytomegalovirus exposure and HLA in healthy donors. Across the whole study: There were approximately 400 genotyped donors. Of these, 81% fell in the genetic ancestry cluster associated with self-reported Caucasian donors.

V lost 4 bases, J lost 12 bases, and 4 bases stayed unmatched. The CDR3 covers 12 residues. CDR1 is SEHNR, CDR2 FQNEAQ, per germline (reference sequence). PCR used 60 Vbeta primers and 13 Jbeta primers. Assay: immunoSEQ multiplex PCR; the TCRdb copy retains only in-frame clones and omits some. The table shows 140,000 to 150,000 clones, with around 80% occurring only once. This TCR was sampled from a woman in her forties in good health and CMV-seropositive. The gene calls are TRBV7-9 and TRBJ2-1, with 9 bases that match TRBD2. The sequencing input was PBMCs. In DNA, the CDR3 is TGTGCCAGCAGCTCGGAACTAGCGGGGCAGTTCTTC. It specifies CASSSELAGQFF.